Listed below are T cell receptor beta chains from one sample, sequenced in a study of shared T cell receptors in the human thymus. This table comes from immunoSEQ multiplex PCR, and its TCRdb copy is limited to in-frame clones, with some not included. The data contain 500,000 to 550,000 clones, approximately 80% of them singletons. This same sample was also taken into another study, of human thymus T cells.

Sample: thymocytes. These receptors originate from a boy less than two years old with a congenital heart defect. Both conserved end residues are part of each CDR3. A D gene is named only where the DNA matches it firmly. Clone size appears in some rows only: once, few, many, or a class for an expanded clone.

v_call	d_call	clone_size	j_call	cdr3_aa	cdr3_nt
TRBV4-3	TRBD1	-	TRBJ2-5	CASSREEVDRGETQYF	TGCGCCAGCAGCCGTGAAGAGGTGGACAGGGGAGAGACCCAGTACTTC
TRBV28	TRBD1	-	TRBJ2-2	CASSLSLTGVGTGELFF	TGTGCCAGCAGTTTATCCCTAACAGGGGTGGGCACCGGGGAGCTGTTTTTT
TRBV20-1	-	-	TRBJ2-7	CSACGSGEQYF	TGCAGTGCTTGCGGTAGTGGCGAGCAGTACTTC
TRBV4-3	TRBD2	few	TRBJ2-7	CASSQRTSGNYEQYF	TGCGCCAGCAGTCAGCGGACTAGCGGGAACTACGAGCAGTACTTC
TRBV7-7	-	-	TRBJ2-5	CASSLAGPPRETQYF	TGTGCCAGCAGCTTAGCGGGGCCTCCTCGAGAGACCCAGTACTTC
TRBV7-8	-	-	TRBJ2-2	CASSFSEGETTGELFF	TGTGCCAGCAGCTTTTCCGAGGGAGAGACCACCGGGGAGCTGTTTTTT
TRBV9	TRBD2	-	TRBJ2-7	CASSHGPLAPMAYEQYF	TGTGCCAGCAGCCATGGCCCACTAGCGCCCATGGCATACGAGCAGTACTTC
TRBV2	-	once	TRBJ1-5	CASSDSFGTNQPQHF	TGTGCCAGCAGCGACAGTTTTGGGACAAATCAGCCCCAGCATTTT
TRBV6-1	TRBD2	-	TRBJ2-1	CASSQSGSRNEQFF	TGTGCCAGCAGTCAGAGCGGGAGTCGGAATGAGCAGTTCTTC
TRBV9	TRBD1	-	TRBJ1-5	CASSVGQGDQPQHF	TGTGCCAGCAGCGTAGGGCAGGGGGATCAGCCCCAGCATTTT
TRBV6-5	TRBD1	-	TRBJ1-2	CASSSRTGGTNYGYTF	TGTGCCAGCAGTTCCAGGACAGGCGGAACTAACTATGGCTACACCTTC
TRBV14	TRBD2	-	TRBJ2-1	CASSLRTSGPYNEQFF	TGTGCCAGCAGCTTACGGACTAGCGGGCCCTACAATGAGCAGTTCTTC
TRBV19	TRBD2	-	TRBJ2-2	CASKIGLAYTGELFF	TGTGCCAGTAAGATAGGACTAGCTTACACCGGGGAGCTGTTTTTT
TRBV2	TRBD2	-	TRBJ2-3	CASSEGASGRVADTQYF	TGTGCCAGCAGTGAAGGGGCTAGCGGGAGGGTGGCAGATACGCAGTATTTT
TRBV2	TRBD2	-	TRBJ2-7	CASSDGGLAGVDEQYF	TGTGCCAGCAGTGATGGCGGACTAGCGGGAGTTGACGAGCAGTACTTC
TRBV10-2	-	-	TRBJ2-1	CASRGDTGAYNEQFF	TGCGCCAGCAGGGGGGACACCGGAGCCTACAATGAGCAGTTCTTC
TRBV5-6	TRBD2	-	TRBJ2-2	CASSLASGATGELFF	TGTGCCAGCAGCTTGGCAAGCGGGGCCACCGGGGAGCTGTTTTTT
TRBV14	-	-	TRBJ2-3	CASSQGCGADTQYF	TGTGCCAGCAGCCAAGGGTGCGGGGCAGATACGCAGTATTTT
TRBV2	TRBD2	-	TRBJ2-7	CASSWSGSGEYEQYF	TGTGCCAGCAGTTGGAGCGGGAGCGGGGAGTACGAGCAGTACTTC
TRBV13	-	-	TRBJ2-7	CASSSRIQGEQYF	TGTGCCAGCAGCTCCCGTATTCAGGGGGAGCAGTACTTC
TRBV29-1	TRBD2	-	TRBJ2-1	CSVEPLRDRIAGGPRVPYNEQFF	TGCAGCGTTGAACCCCTCCGGGACAGGATAGCGGGAGGGCCACGGGTCCCTTACAATGAGCAGTTCTTC
TRBV28	-	-	TRBJ1-1	CASSWSWEMNTEAFF	TGTGCCAGCAGCTGGTCATGGGAGATGAACACTGAAGCTTTCTTT
TRBV18	TRBD1	-	TRBJ2-6	CASSPGTGGPYGDFNSGANVLTF	TGTGCCAGCTCACCAGGGACAGGGGGCCCTTACGGGGATTTTAACTCTGGGGCCAACGTCCTGACTTTC
TRBV27	-	-	TRBJ1-1	CASSPPWRGKNTEAFF	TGTGCCAGCAGTCCGCCATGGAGGGGTAAGAACACTGAAGCTTTCTTT
TRBV5-1	TRBD2	-	TRBJ2-7	CASSLVVSGMAFPYEQYF	TGCGCCAGCAGCTTGGTTGTTAGCGGGATGGCATTCCCCTACGAGCAGTACTTC
TRBV30	TRBD2	-	TRBJ2-3	CAWRTPKREGTDTQYF	TGTGCCTGGAGAACCCCCAAGCGGGAGGGCACAGATACGCAGTATTTT
TRBV5-1	TRBD2	-	TRBJ2-7	CASSLTAGVAEQYF	TGCGCCAGCAGCTTGACGGCGGGAGTCGCCGAGCAGTACTTC
TRBV6-1	TRBD2	-	TRBJ2-3	CASSGLAGILTDTQYF	TGTGCCAGCAGTGGACTAGCGGGCATCCTCACAGATACGCAGTATTTT
TRBV29-1	TRBD1	-	TRBJ2-3	CSVGDSFTDTQYF	TGCAGCGTTGGGGACAGTTTCACAGATACGCAGTATTTT